This T cell receptor (beta chain) came from a study of shared clonotypes between healthy human individuals. At least ten counts were recorded for this clone. Its target is not known. All donors qualified as healthy HIV-negative adults and had experienced no recent acute infections or vaccinations. Profiling relied on immunoSEQ multiplex PCR, and the TCRdb table lists in-frame clones only, not all of them. The table has a few hundred thousand clones, 65% seen once. The CDR3 covers 14 residues. Germline V gene lookup returns CDR1 LNHNV and CDR2 YYDKDF (reference sequence). Trimming cost V 0 bases and J 1 base, with 3 bases left between them. Notes on the study in general: Memory subsets generally showed lower estimated richness than naive subsets. Across several donors, naive CD4 shared about 5%, naive CD8 less than 4%, memory CD4 about 2.5%, memory CD8 approximately 0.4%.

This chain joins TRBV15 and TRBJ2-2; the D is unclear. Sequencing input: memory CD4+ T cells sorted from blood. This sample's subset: CD45RA-negative fraction. The clonotype comes from a man aged 30-40 years in good health. CDR3 residues: CATSRDQNTGELFF. The CDR3 bases are TGTGCCACCAGCAGAGATCAGAACACCGGGGAGCTGTTTTTT.